Listed below are T cell receptor beta chains from one sample, sequenced in a study of cytomegalovirus exposure and HLA in healthy donors. Here immunoSEQ multiplex PCR was the method, and the copy in TCRdb shows in-frame clones only, minus some. The sample yields fewer than 200,000 clones, about 79% seen once. The sequenced material came from PBMCs. The receptors stem from a girl aged 2-10 years in good health and CMV-seropositive. CDR3s include the opening cysteine and the closing phenylalanine or tryptophan. A D gene is named only where the DNA matches it firmly. Size is omitted from some rows. Given values are once, few, many or a class for expanded clones.

CDR3 protein: CASSPTGPGTEAFF
CDR3 DNA: TGTGCCAGTAGTCCGACAGGGCCCGGAACTGAAGCTTTCTTT
D gene: TRBD1
V gene: TRBV19
clone size: .
J gene: TRBJ1-1

CDR3 protein: CASSPREGPGELFF
CDR3 DNA: TGTGCCAGCTCACCACGCGAGGGTCCCGGGGAGCTGTTTTTT
D gene: .
V gene: TRBV18
clone size: .
J gene: TRBJ2-2

CDR3 protein: CASSQSDGKANYGYTF
CDR3 DNA: TGCGCCAGCAGCCAATCAGACGGGAAAGCTAACTATGGCTACACCTTC
D gene: .
V gene: TRBV4-1
clone size: once
J gene: TRBJ1-2

CDR3 protein: CASSVGGHNEQFF
CDR3 DNA: TGTGCCAGCAGTGTAGGGGGACACAATGAGCAGTTCTTC
D gene: .
V gene: TRBV6-4
clone size: .
J gene: TRBJ2-1

CDR3 protein: CAIPSGSSYNEQFF
CDR3 DNA: TGTGCCATACCGAGCGGGAGCTCCTACAATGAGCAGTTCTTC
D gene: TRBD2
V gene: TRBV2
clone size: .
J gene: TRBJ2-1

CDR3 protein: CASSPQGAAFEQYF
CDR3 DNA: TGTGCCAGCAGTCCACAGGGGGCGGCGTTCGAGCAGTACTTC
D gene: TRBD1
V gene: TRBV6-1
clone size: .
J gene: TRBJ2-7

CDR3 protein: CASSQEPGGRLPDTQYF
CDR3 DNA: TGTGCCAGCAGCCAAGAACCGGGCGGGAGACTTCCAGATACGCAGTATTTT
D gene: TRBD2
V gene: TRBV14
clone size: .
J gene: TRBJ2-3

CDR3 protein: CASSLRGSQPQHF
CDR3 DNA: TGTGCCAGCAGTTTACGGGGTAGCCAGCCCCAGCATTTT
D gene: .
V gene: TRBV27
clone size: .
J gene: TRBJ1-5

CDR3 protein: CASRPGTGNEAFF
CDR3 DNA: TGTGCCAGCAGACCAGGGACAGGAAACGAAGCTTTCTTT
D gene: TRBD1
V gene: TRBV6-5
clone size: .
J gene: TRBJ1-1

CDR3 protein: CASSIGRGLTGELFF
CDR3 DNA: TGTGCCAGTAGTATAGGGAGGGGACTCACCGGGGAGCTGTTTTTT
D gene: .
V gene: TRBV19
clone size: .
J gene: TRBJ2-2

CDR3 protein: CASSSIRGLYNQPQHF
CDR3 DNA: TGTGCCAGCAGCTCGATAAGGGGGCTCTACAATCAGCCCCAGCATTTT
D gene: TRBD1
V gene: TRBV7-2
clone size: .
J gene: TRBJ1-5

CDR3 protein: CASRRGVSSYEQYF
CDR3 DNA: TGTGCCAGCCGTCGAGGTGTAAGCTCCTACGAGCAGTACTTC
D gene: .
V gene: TRBV2
clone size: .
J gene: TRBJ2-7

CDR3 protein: CASSLGLAGTGELFF
CDR3 DNA: TGTGCCAGCAGTTTGGGACTAGCGGGCACCGGGGAGCTGTTTTTT
D gene: TRBD2
V gene: TRBV6-5
clone size: .
J gene: TRBJ2-2

CDR3 protein: CASGGTGTGPNEQFF
CDR3 DNA: TGTGCCAGCGGAGGGACCGGGACAGGGCCCAATGAGCAGTTCTTC
D gene: TRBD1
V gene: TRBV6-5
clone size: .
J gene: TRBJ2-1

CDR3 protein: CASSGQVNQPQHF
CDR3 DNA: TGTGCCAGCAGTGGACAGGTCAATCAGCCCCAGCATTTT
D gene: .
V gene: TRBV2
clone size: once
J gene: TRBJ1-5

CDR3 protein: CASSLAGGHNYGYTF
CDR3 DNA: TGTGCCAGCAGCTTGGCGGGGGGACATAACTATGGCTACACCTTC
D gene: .
V gene: TRBV5-6
clone size: few
J gene: TRBJ1-2

CDR3 protein: CAISEPGLLNGYTF
CDR3 DNA: TGTGCCATCAGTGAGCCAGGGCTCCTTAACGGCTACACCTTC
D gene: .
V gene: TRBV10-3
clone size: .
J gene: TRBJ1-2

CDR3 protein: CSVLTPGQVNEKLFF
CDR3 DNA: TGCAGCGTACTCACCCCGGGACAAGTTAATGAAAAACTGTTTTTT
D gene: .
V gene: TRBV29-1
clone size: .
J gene: TRBJ1-4

CDR3 protein: CASTTTGQGVHEQYF
CDR3 DNA: TGTGCCAGCACCACGACGGGACAGGGTGTCCACGAGCAGTACTTC
D gene: TRBD1
V gene: TRBV6-1
clone size: .
J gene: TRBJ2-7

CDR3 protein: CASSGAGNEQFF
CDR3 DNA: TGCGCCAGCAGTGGGGCGGGCAATGAGCAGTTCTTC
D gene: .
V gene: TRBV10-1
clone size: .
J gene: TRBJ2-1

CDR3 protein: CASKETGLGAFF
CDR3 DNA: TGTGCCAGCAAAGAGACAGGGCTGGGAGCTTTCTTT
D gene: TRBD1
V gene: TRBV2
clone size: .
J gene: TRBJ1-1

CDR3 protein: CASSLWGGRGELFF
CDR3 DNA: TGTGCCAGCAGTTTATGGGGGGGCCGGGGGGAGCTGTTTTTT
D gene: .
V gene: TRBV27
clone size: .
J gene: TRBJ2-2

CDR3 protein: CASSLYGTGLVEQYF
CDR3 DNA: TGTGCCAGCAGTTTATACGGGACAGGGCTTGTCGAGCAGTACTTC
D gene: TRBD1
V gene: TRBV28
clone size: .
J gene: TRBJ2-7

CDR3 protein: CASSSVLLRNAGAVYGYTF
CDR3 DNA: TGTGCCAGCAGTTCCGTCCTCTTAAGGAACGCGGGGGCAGTTTATGGCTACACCTTC
D gene: .
V gene: TRBV28
clone size: .
J gene: TRBJ1-2

CDR3 protein: CASSSSRTGKPNEKLFF
CDR3 DNA: TGTGCCAGCAGCTCTAGCCGGACAGGGAAACCTAATGAAAAACTGTTTTTT
D gene: TRBD1
V gene: TRBV11-2
clone size: .
J gene: TRBJ1-4

CDR3 protein: CASSSLGQGETQHF
CDR3 DNA: TGTGCCAGCAGTTCCCTAGGACAGGGTGAGACCCAGCATTTT
D gene: TRBD1
V gene: TRBV6-6
clone size: .
J gene: TRBJ1-5

CDR3 protein: CASSESDRGNTQYF
CDR3 DNA: TGTGCCAGCAGTGAAAGTGACAGGGGTAATACGCAGTATTTT
D gene: TRBD1
V gene: TRBV2
clone size: .
J gene: TRBJ2-3

CDR3 protein: CAISPGVYEQYF
CDR3 DNA: TGTGCCATCAGTCCAGGCGTGTACGAGCAGTACTTC
D gene: .
V gene: TRBV10-3
clone size: .
J gene: TRBJ2-7

CDR3 protein: CASSLVRRVGAFCTDTQYF
CDR3 DNA: TGCGCCAGCAGCTTGGTACGTAGGGTTGGGGCATTTTGCACAGATACGCAGTATTTT
D gene: .
V gene: TRBV5-1
clone size: .
J gene: TRBJ2-3

CDR3 protein: CASSLAGGTGGGYTF
CDR3 DNA: TGTGCCAGCAGCTTGGCCGGTGGGACAGGGGGTGGCTACACCTTC
D gene: TRBD1
V gene: TRBV5-4
clone size: .
J gene: TRBJ1-2

CDR3 protein: CATSRDRGSYEQYF
CDR3 DNA: TGTGCCACCTCCCGGGACAGGGGGTCGTACGAGCAGTACTTC
D gene: TRBD1
V gene: TRBV7-8
clone size: .
J gene: TRBJ2-7

CDR3 protein: CASSLNPQGGRTDTQYF
CDR3 DNA: TGCGCCAGCAGCCTTAACCCGCAAGGAGGGAGGACAGATACGCAGTATTTT
D gene: .
V gene: TRBV5-1
clone size: .
J gene: TRBJ2-3

CDR3 protein: CASRLYSEAFF
CDR3 DNA: TGTGCCAGCAGATTGTATTCTGAAGCTTTCTTT
D gene: .
V gene: TRBV6-1
clone size: many
J gene: TRBJ1-1

CDR3 protein: CASSKGHSYGYTF
CDR3 DNA: TGTGCCAGCAGTAAGGGACATAGTTATGGCTACACCTTC
D gene: .
V gene: TRBV6-5
clone size: .
J gene: TRBJ1-2

CDR3 protein: CASSPEPGQLHGYTF
CDR3 DNA: TGTGCCAGCAGTCCAGAACCGGGACAGTTACATGGCTACACCTTC
D gene: TRBD1
V gene: TRBV9
clone size: .
J gene: TRBJ1-2

CDR3 protein: CASSQESGGYGQETQYF
CDR3 DNA: TGTGCCAGCAGCCAAGAAAGTGGCGGGTACGGCCAAGAGACCCAGTACTTC
D gene: .
V gene: TRBV4-2
clone size: .
J gene: TRBJ2-5

CDR3 protein: CASSLRTGKDYGYTF
CDR3 DNA: TGCGCCAGCAGCCTCAGGACAGGGAAGGACTATGGCTACACCTTC
D gene: TRBD1
V gene: TRBV4-1
clone size: .
J gene: TRBJ1-2

CDR3 protein: CASRGGTSTEAFF
CDR3 DNA: TGTGCCAGCAGGGGGGGTACGAGTACTGAAGCTTTCTTT
D gene: .
V gene: TRBV2
clone size: few
J gene: TRBJ1-1

CDR3 protein: CASSLGVNTEAFF
CDR3 DNA: TGTGCCAGCAGCTTGGGAGTGAACACTGAAGCTTTCTTT
D gene: .
V gene: TRBV11-2
clone size: .
J gene: TRBJ1-1

CDR3 protein: CATSQRGGDNHLNTEAFF
CDR3 DNA: TGTGCCACCTCCCAGCGTGGTGGGGACAATCATTTGAACACTGAAGCTTTCTTT
D gene: .
V gene: TRBV10-3
clone size: .
J gene: TRBJ1-1

CDR3 protein: CASSLVSRGSYNEQFF
CDR3 DNA: TGTGCCAGCAGCTTAGTTAGTCGGGGCTCCTACAATGAGCAGTTCTTC
D gene: .
V gene: TRBV11-2
clone size: .
J gene: TRBJ2-1

CDR3 protein: CASSRLGALNTEAFF
CDR3 DNA: TGTGCCAGCAGTAGACTAGGGGCATTGAACACTGAAGCTTTCTTT
D gene: .
V gene: TRBV6-1
clone size: .
J gene: TRBJ1-1

CDR3 protein: CASSSDRVNYGYTF
CDR3 DNA: TGTGCCAGCAGCTCGGACAGGGTTAACTATGGCTACACCTTC
D gene: TRBD1
V gene: TRBV6-5
clone size: .
J gene: TRBJ1-2

CDR3 protein: CASSLVTGLTNEKLFF
CDR3 DNA: TGTGCCAGCAGCTTAGTGACAGGGTTGACTAATGAAAAACTGTTTTTT
D gene: TRBD1
V gene: TRBV7-2
clone size: .
J gene: TRBJ1-4

CDR3 protein: CASSQEPRGSRNYGYTF
CDR3 DNA: TGTGCCAGCAGCCAAGAACCCCGTGGGTCGAGGAACTATGGCTACACCTTC
D gene: .
V gene: TRBV4-2
clone size: .
J gene: TRBJ1-2

CDR3 protein: CASTNRPGVYNEKLFF
CDR3 DNA: TGTGCCAGTACCAACCGGCCAGGGGTCTATAATGAAAAACTGTTTTTT
D gene: .
V gene: TRBV19
clone size: .
J gene: TRBJ1-4

CDR3 protein: CATSGTGSSYEQYF
CDR3 DNA: TGCGCCACGTCCGGGACAGGAAGCTCCTACGAGCAGTACTTC
D gene: TRBD1
V gene: TRBV10-2
clone size: .
J gene: TRBJ2-7

CDR3 protein: CASSVLGTGPDETQYF
CDR3 DNA: TGTGCCAGCAGTGTCCTAGGAACAGGGCCAGACGAGACCCAGTACTTC
D gene: .
V gene: TRBV25-1
clone size: once
J gene: TRBJ2-5

CDR3 protein: CASSEAGVYGTEAFF
CDR3 DNA: TGTGCCAGCAGTGAAGCAGGGGTTTATGGCACTGAAGCTTTCTTT
D gene: .
V gene: TRBV6-1
clone size: .
J gene: TRBJ1-1

CDR3 protein: CASSLSGRAFDTQYF
CDR3 DNA: TGTGCCAGCAGTCTAAGCGGGAGGGCCTTTGATACGCAGTATTTT
D gene: TRBD2
V gene: TRBV7-2
clone size: .
J gene: TRBJ2-3

CDR3 protein: CASSLYHDLGLGNTIYF
CDR3 DNA: TGTGCCAGCAGCTTATATCACGATCTGGGCCTTGGAAACACCATATATTTT
D gene: .
V gene: TRBV7-3
clone size: .
J gene: TRBJ1-3

CDR3 protein: CAISESRSSNEKLFF
CDR3 DNA: TGTGCCATCAGTGAGTCGAGGTCCTCTAATGAAAAACTGTTTTTT
D gene: .
V gene: TRBV10-3
clone size: .
J gene: TRBJ1-4

CDR3 protein: CASTPTGVYEQYF
CDR3 DNA: TGCGCCAGCACCCCGACAGGAGTCTACGAGCAGTACTTC
D gene: .
V gene: TRBV10-2
clone size: .
J gene: TRBJ2-7

CDR3 protein: CASSQRRDRASFF
CDR3 DNA: TGTGCCAGCAGCCAACGCCGGGACAGGGCTTCGTTCTTC
D gene: TRBD1
V gene: TRBV14
clone size: once
J gene: TRBJ2-1